This T cell receptor beta chain comes out of a study of cytomegalovirus exposure and HLA in healthy donors. Study-wide results and caveats: Among TCR beta chains, those listed as cytomegalovirus-associated numbered around 180.

Germline V lookup: CDR1 SGHTA, CDR2 FQGNSA. Trimming cost V 4 bases and J 3 bases, with 10 bases left between them. The CDR3 sequence is 13 residues long. On this clone: The antigen is undetermined.

Sequenced by immunoSEQ multiplex PCR; TCRdb stores in-frame clones only, minus some. The sample carries over 110,000 clones, 70% to 90% recorded once. The rearrangement joins TRBV7-2 to TRBJ2-7, with a weak D call TRBD1 (5 bases). This clonotype was obtained from a man younger than 35 in good health and CMV-seropositive. The sample taken for sequencing was PBMCs. The CDR3 DNA reads as TGTGCCAGCAGCTACTGGGGCAACTACGAGCAGTACTTC. Its protein product is CASSYWGNYEQYF.